The 20 T cell receptor beta chains below all came from one sample that was sequenced in a study of shared clonotypes between healthy human individuals. Terminally differentiated effector memory CD45RA+ cells were excluded from the naive CD8 cells, which were CD45RO-negative and positively selected for CCR7. Repertoires were generated with immunoSEQ multiplex PCR, while TCRdb's copy carries only in-frame clones and drops some. This sample has 600,000 or so clones, with approximately 95% found just once. The sample taken for sequencing was naive CD8+ T cells sorted from blood. Receptors were obtained from a woman in her 30s in good health.

The rearrangement uses TRBV5-4 and TRBJ2-7; possible D gene TRBD1, 5 bases. V was trimmed by 2 bases and J by 5 bases, leaving 20 bases between them. Germline-derived CDR1 and CDR2 are SGHNT and YYREEE (reference sequence). The CDR3 sequence is 16 residues long. This chain's CDR3 is CASSLGRVVRADEQYF. CDR3 DNA sequence: TGTGCCAGCAGCTTAGGCCGTGTGGTCAGGGCGGACGAGCAGTACTTC. The entire variable domain, with the rest obtained from reference TRBV5-4 and TRBJ2-7, is as follows: ETGVTQSPTHLIKTRGQQVTLRCSSQSGHNTVSWYQQALGQGPQFIFQYYREEENGRGNFPPRFSGLQFPNYSSELNVNALELDDSALYLCASSLGRVVRADEQYFGPGTRLTVT.

This clone appeared once. The gene calls are TRBV29-1 and TRBJ2-6; D may be TRBD1 (5 bases). The V and J ends lost 6 bases and 2 bases respectively, with 8 bases between them. Germline lookup yields CDR1 SQVTM and CDR2 ANQGSEA. The CDR3 extends over 13 amino acids. The CDR3 DNA sequence: TGCAGCGTACAGGTCGCTGGGGCCAACGTCCTGACTTTC. The encoded protein is CSVQVAGANVLTF. Full variable domain (outside the CDR3, taken from reference TRBV29-1 and TRBJ2-6): SAVISQKPSRDICQRGTSLTIQCQVDSQVTMMFWYRQQPGQSLTLIATANQGSEATYESGFVIDKFPISRPNLTFSTLTVSNMSPEDSSIYLCSVQVAGANVLTFGAGSRLTVL.

The chain couples TRBV2 to TRBJ1-2; TRBD1 agrees at 7 bases. The germline V gene has CDR1 SNHLY and CDR2 FYNNEI. The V gene end was trimmed by 7 bases and the J gene end by 7 bases; junction bases not matched to a gene: 6. CDR3 length: 12 residues. The CDR3 nucleotides read TGTGCCAGCATACAGGGGTATGGTGGCTACACCTTC. It is translated as CASIQGYGGYTF.

The chain joins TRBV28 to TRBJ1-1; 10 bases line up with TRBD1. The trim removed 3 bases at V and 4 bases at J, leaving 2 bases unmatched. The CDR3 sequence is 14 residues long. CDR1 MDHEN and CDR2 SYDVKM come from the germline V gene. CDR3 nucleotides: TGTGCCAGCAGTTTGGGACAGGGGATCACTGAAGCTTTCTTT. Its protein product is CASSLGQGITEAFF.

Note on this clone: At one end the junction does not follow the germline gene, possibly because of a read error. The chain links TRBV11-3 to TRBJ2-7; 7 positions agree with TRBD2. From germline, CDR1 is SGHNT and CDR2 YENEEA. The CDR3 loop spans 16 amino acids. The CDR3 loop is CASSLGWPSGGYEQYF. The CDR3 bases are TGTGCCAGCAGTTTAGGCTGGCCTAGCGGAGGCTACGAGCAGTACTTC.

The rearrangement uses TRBV13 and TRBJ2-7; D possibly corresponds to TRBD2 (6 bases). This CDR3 spans 15 amino acids. The V and J ends lost 4 bases and 4 bases respectively, with 17 bases between them. CDR1 and CDR2 from the germline V gene are PRHDT and FYEKMQ (reference sequence). The CDR3 protein is CASSSRGSGNYEQYF. CDR3 coding DNA: TGTGCCAGCAGCTCGAGGGGTAGCGGCAATTACGAGCAGTACTTC.

The rearrangement uses TRBV27 and TRBJ2-7; TRBD1 matches at 8 bases. The CDR3 totals 17 residues. V trimming: 3 bases; J trimming: 5 bases; junction bases outside the gene matches: 15. Germline-derived CDR1 and CDR2 are MNHEY and SMNVEV (reference sequence). CDR3 bases: TGTGCCAGCAGTTTTAGGTCCGGGACAGGCGGCTTAAACGAGCAGTACTTC. It encodes CASSFRSGTGGLNEQYF.

This rearrangement joins TRBV6-4 to TRBJ2-1, with TRBD2 matching 7 bases. Germline V gives CDR1 MRHNA, CDR2 SNTAGT. This CDR3 has 14 residues. The trim removed 11 bases at V and 5 bases at J, leaving 12 bases unmatched. CDR3 DNA: TGTGCCGCGCACGAGCGGGGAGGAAACAATGAGCAGTTCTTC. Translated: CAAHERGGNNEQFF.

Turning to this clone: Other DNA variants within this sample encode the same CDR3. The chain carries TRBV27 and TRBJ2-1; D not resolved. The CDR3 sequence is 14 residues long. Trimming removed 2 bases at V and 3 bases at J, with 8 bases between. Per germline, CDR1 MNHEY and CDR2 SMNVEV (reference sequence). In nucleotides, the CDR3 is TGTGCCAGCAGTTTAAGGGCGAGCTACAATGAGCAGTTCTTC. Protein sequence: CASSLRASYNEQFF.

CDR3 sequence reads: CASSQSARQGEETQYF. The CDR3 coding sequence is TGCGCCAGCAGTCAATCCGCGAGACAGGGAGAAGAGACCCAGTACTTC. The chain couples TRBV23-1 to TRBJ2-5; 7 positions match TRBD1. TRBV23-1 has ORF status, its function being uncertain. V trimming: 0 bases; J trimming: 3 bases; junction bases outside the gene matches: 7. The length of the CDR3 is 16 residues.

The rearrangement joins TRBV11-2 to TRBJ2-7, with D hard to call. Looked up from germline, CDR1 is SGHAT and CDR2 is FQNNGV. CDR3 length: 12 amino acids. Trimming pared 1 base from V and 7 bases from J, leaving 8 bases between. The CDR3 here is CASSLVIKEQYF. The CDR3 region has the DNA TGTGCCAGCAGCTTAGTAATCAAGGAGCAGTACTTC.

The sample holds a few counts of this clone. This chain connects TRBV7-9 to TRBJ2-7; D may be TRBD2 (6 bases). The ends were cut back, 5 bases at V and 0 bases at J, with 17 bases in the middle. From germline, CDR1 is SEHNR and CDR2 FQNEAQ (reference sequence). This CDR3 contains 16 residues. In nucleotides, the CDR3 is TGTGCCAGCAGCGAGGGAGGCGTCGGAATCTCCTACGAGCAGTACTTC. The encoded protein is CASSEGGVGISYEQYF.

The rearrangement links TRBV27 to TRBJ2-7; tentatively, D is TRBD1 or TRBD2 (5 bases each). There are 15 residues in the CDR3. CDR1 MNHEY and CDR2 SMNVEV come from the germline V gene (reference sequence). V was shortened by 8 bases and J by 1 base, with 18 bases between the two germline ends. In DNA form, the CDR3 reads TGTGCCAGCTCTTCTGGGGGAATGGGGTCCTACGAGCAGTACTTC. Translation: CASSSGGMGSYEQYF.

The V call is TRBV27, the J call TRBJ2-1; 10 positions match TRBD2. CDR1 is MNHEY, CDR2 SMNVEV, per germline (reference sequence). J gave up 9 bases and V 3 bases, and 8 bases lay outside the gene matches. This CDR3 is built from 15 residues. The CDR3 loop reads CASSLVLAGVTEQFF. CDR3 nucleotide sequence: TGTGCCAGCAGTTTGGTGCTAGCGGGAGTCACTGAGCAGTTCTTC.

This chain connects TRBV19 to TRBJ2-5, with TRBD2 matching 12 bases. This CDR3 comprises 17 residues. After removal of 6 bases from V and 2 bases from J, the junction contained 10 bases not matched to a gene. Germline V lookup: CDR1 LNHDA, CDR2 SQIVND (reference sequence). The CDR3 DNA follows: TGTGCCAGTAGCACTTGGCTGGGGACTAGCGGGCAAGAGACCCAGTACTTC. Protein: CASSTWLGTSGQETQYF.

The rearrangement links TRBV28 to TRBJ1-1, with a weak D call TRBD1 (6 bases). The CDR3 has 12 amino acids. V lost 5 bases to trimming and J lost 6 bases, with 10 bases between them. Germline-derived CDR1 and CDR2 are MDHEN and SYDVKM. The CDR3 reads CASSPYRAEAFF. CDR3 sequence (DNA): TGTGCCAGCAGTCCCTACAGGGCTGAAGCTTTCTTT.

The CDR3 protein is CASSPDPYTGELFF. CDR3 coding DNA: TGTGCCAGCAGTCCGGACCCGTACACCGGGGAGCTGTTTTTT. This chain connects TRBV27 to TRBJ2-2; no definite D call. The germline V and J ends were trimmed by 5 bases and 3 bases, with 10 bases remaining between them. CDR1 and CDR2 (germline): MNHEY, SMNVEV (reference sequence). The CDR3 runs 14 residues.

This sequence joins TRBV28 and TRBJ1-2, with TRBD1 as a possible D gene (6 bases). Germline V gene lookup returns CDR1 MDHEN and CDR2 SYDVKM. CDR3 size: 15 residues. V lost 4 bases, J lost 5 bases, and 17 bases lay in between. This CDR3 is CASSSPSDSLYGYTF. CDR3 nucleotide sequence: TGTGCCAGCAGTTCCCCCTCGGACAGCTTGTATGGCTACACCTTC.

The chain recombines TRBV5-6 with TRBJ2-1; 7 positions match TRBD1. CDR1 and CDR2 from the germline V gene are SGHDT and YYEEEE. The V segment lost 4 bases and the J segment 5 bases; nucleotides outside the gene matches: 12. The CDR3 extends over 16 amino acids. CDR3 residues: CASSPTTGQRNNEQFF. DNA of the CDR3: TGTGCCAGCAGCCCCACAACGGGACAGCGTAACAATGAGCAGTTCTTC.

The chain employs TRBV4-1 and TRBJ1-4; D unclear. Trimming left V 0 bases short and J 0 bases short, with 11 bases between. Germline loops: CDR1 MGHRA, CDR2 YSYEKL. The CDR3 has 17 amino acids. The CDR3 sequence: CASSQDGLGATNEKLFF. The CDR3 nucleotides are TGCGCCAGCAGCCAAGATGGTTTAGGAGCAACTAATGAAAAACTGTTTTTT.